A selection of T cell receptor beta chains follows, all from one sample in a study of vaccination and CD4 T cells after COVID-19. Via MiXCR, TCRdb re-called the PCR reads, giving one row per CDR3 protein. The sample lists tens of thousands of distinct CDR3 sequences; 36% were seen once. Their recognized antigens are unknown. The sequencing used CD4+ T cells from blood, cultured in vitro, collected about 7 months after SARS-CoV-2 vaccination. These receptors were taken from a human donor who had recovered from COVID-19. Both conserved end residues are part of each CDR3. The order of the fields is clone size, V gene, D gene, J gene, CDR3 protein, CDR3 DNA. A D gene is named only where the DNA matches it firmly. Clone size, where shown, is once, few, many, or a class for clones that have expanded.

few	TRBV18	.	TRBJ2-7	CASSGDPYEQYF	TGTGCCAGCTCGGGGGACCCCTACGAGCAGTACTTC
.	TRBV27	.	TRBJ2-7	CASSFPPFKYEQYF	TGTGCCAGCAGTTTTCCACCCTTCAAGTACGAGCAGTACTTC
.	TRBV19	TRBD1	TRBJ1-6	CASSTNGQGNSPLHF	TGTGCCAGTAGTACAAACGGACAGGGAAATTCACCCCTCCACTTT
few	TRBV20-1	TRBD2	TRBJ2-1	CSAAGRGLNLRSYNEQFF	TGCAGTGCTGCCGGGAGGGGACTTAACCTAAGGTCCTACAATGAGCAGTTCTTC
.	TRBV4-1	TRBD2	TRBJ2-5	CASRNTPGLAGQETQYF	TGCGCCAGCAGGAATACACCGGGACTAGCGGGCCAAGAGACCCAGTACTTC
few	TRBV6-5	.	TRBJ2-3	CASSYGRGDTQYF	TGTGCCAGCAGTTACGGCCGAGGGGATACGCAGTATTTT
few	TRBV20-1	.	TRBJ1-2	CSARDLTDGSEGYTF	TGCAGTGCTAGAGATCTTACGGACGGCTCCGAGGGCTACACCTTC
.	TRBV15	TRBD2	TRBJ2-5	CATSRNGLAQETQYF	TGTGCCACCAGCAGAAATGGACTAGCTCAGGAGACCCAGTACTTC
.	TRBV7-9	.	TRBJ2-6	CASSLWRELSLGSGANVLTF	TGTGCCAGCAGCTTATGGCGAGAGCTTAGCCTAGGGTCTGGGGCCAACGTCCTGACTTTC
few	TRBV20-1	.	TRBJ2-1	CSARAGTAYNEQFF	TGCAGTGCTAGAGCAGGGACCGCGTACAATGAGCAGTTCTTC
few	TRBV19	TRBD2	TRBJ2-3	CATLQAGTDTQYF	TGTGCCACATTGCAAGCGGGAACTGATACGCAGTATTTT
medium-sized	TRBV7-9	TRBD1	TRBJ1-1	CASSLQGAGTEAFF	TGTGCCAGCAGCTTACAGGGGGCGGGCACTGAAGCTTTCTTT
few	TRBV2	TRBD1	TRBJ1-2	CASSRQGATNYGYTF	TGTGCCAGCTCGAGACAGGGAGCGACTAACTATGGCTACACCTTC
.	TRBV20-1	TRBD2	TRBJ2-1	CSAQTSGDYSYNEQFF	TGCAGTGCCCAGACTAGCGGGGACTACTCCTACAATGAGCAGTTCTTC
.	TRBV4-3	.	TRBJ2-1	CASSQVSGTYNEQFF	TGCGCCAGCAGCCAAGTTAGCGGTACATACAATGAGCAGTTCTTC
few	TRBV20-1	.	TRBJ2-1	CSASFQENEQFF	TGCAGTGCTAGCTTTCAAGAGAATGAGCAGTTCTTC
.	TRBV6-1	TRBD1	TRBJ1-1	CASSEGQGAPMNTEAFF	TGTGCCAGCAGTGAGGGACAGGGGGCACCCATGAACACTGAAGCTTTCTTT
.	TRBV7-2	TRBD2	TRBJ2-7	CASSASGRALYEQYF	TGTGCCAGCAGCGCTAGCGGGAGGGCCCTCTACGAGCAGTACTTC
.	TRBV20-1	TRBD2	TRBJ2-4	CSASPSGRVAKNIQYF	TGCAGTGCTAGCCCTAGCGGGAGGGTAGCCAAAAACATTCAGTACTTC
.	TRBV7-3	TRBD2	TRBJ2-7	CASSPLAGGPYEQYF	TGTGCCAGCAGCCCCCTAGCGGGAGGGCCTTACGAGCAGTACTTC
few	TRBV7-6	.	TRBJ1-1	CASTLQGNTEAFF	TGTGCCAGCACCTTACAGGGGAACACTGAAGCTTTCTTT
.	TRBV20-1	.	TRBJ2-7	CSARGPYEQYF	TGCAGTGCTAGAGGACCCTACGAGCAGTACTTC
few	TRBV20-1	TRBD1	TRBJ2-3	CSAPDRVFGDTQYF	TGCAGTGCTCCTGACAGGGTATTTGGAGATACGCAGTATTTT
.	TRBV20-1	TRBD1	TRBJ1-6	CSAGTGPLFNSPLHF	TGCAGTGCCGGGACAGGGCCCCTTTTTAATTCACCCCTCCACTTT
few	TRBV20-1	TRBD1	TRBJ2-3	CSQIQGALDTQYF	TGCAGTCAAATACAGGGGGCTCTTGATACGCAGTATTTT
.	TRBV29-1	TRBD2	TRBJ2-7	CSVDPTSGGGEQYF	TGCAGCGTTGACCCCACTAGCGGCGGGGGCGAGCAGTACTTC
few	TRBV28	TRBD2	TRBJ2-2	CASLRAGGRNTGELFF	TGTGCCAGCTTGAGAGCGGGAGGACGAAACACCGGGGAGCTGTTTTTT
.	TRBV28	TRBD1	TRBJ2-7	CASRQGADEQYF	TGTGCCAGCAGACAGGGGGCCGACGAGCAGTACTTC
few	TRBV20-1	.	TRBJ2-4	CSAKSNAKNIQYF	TGCAGTGCAAAGAGTAACGCCAAAAACATTCAGTACTTC
few	TRBV12-3/TRBV12-4	.	TRBJ2-7	CASKAGQVKFEQYF	TGTGCCAGCAAGGCAGGGCAGGTTAAATTCGAGCAGTACTTC
few	TRBV29-1	TRBD2	TRBJ2-1	CSVEVTLAGEAPPFF	TGCAGCGTTGAAGTCACTCTAGCGGGAGAGGCCCCCCCGTTCTTC
.	TRBV15	.	TRBJ2-7	CATSRDPLGAYEQYF	TGTGCCACCAGCAGAGATCCTTTAGGGGCCTACGAGCAGTACTTC
.	TRBV20-1	.	TRBJ2-4	CSARGGGSKNIQYF	TGCAGTGCTAGAGGAGGAGGTTCGAAAAACATTCAGTACTTC
once	TRBV29-1	TRBD1	TRBJ1-2	CSYFTDRVEGGYTF	TGCAGCTACTTCACGGACAGGGTAGAAGGTGGCTACACCTTC
.	TRBV20-1	.	TRBJ2-3	CSAGPFSQNLLYTQYF	TGCAGCGCTGGACCCTTTTCCCAAAACCTACTATACACGCAGTATTTT
few	TRBV7-9	.	TRBJ2-3	CASSPDLPGTDTQYF	TGTGCCAGCAGCCCAGATTTGCCCGGCACAGATACGCAGTATTTT
.	TRBV12-3/TRBV12-4	TRBD1	TRBJ1-2	CASGRTGGISGYTF	TGTGCCAGCGGACGGACAGGGGGCATCTCTGGCTACACCTTC
.	TRBV20-1	TRBD1	TRBJ2-5	CSARTGDQRETQYF	TGCAGTGCTAGGACAGGGGATCAGAGGGAGACCCAGTACTTC
.	TRBV28	.	TRBJ2-7	CASSFPPGERGSYEQYF	TGTGCCAGCAGTTTCCCGCCGGGGGAGAGGGGATCCTACGAGCAGTACTTC
.	TRBV27	.	TRBJ2-7	CASSFFAGDGEQYF	TGTGCCAGCAGTTTCTTCGCGGGCGATGGAGAGCAGTACTTC
.	TRBV15	.	TRBJ2-3	CATSREISVTDTQYF	TGTGCCACCAGCAGAGAGATAAGCGTCACAGATACGCAGTATTTT
.	TRBV20-1	.	TRBJ1-6	CSAIYQGPSYNSPLHF	TGCAGTGCTATTTATCAGGGCCCCTCCTATAATTCACCCCTCCACTTT
once	TRBV7-3	.	TRBJ2-7	CASSLSRAEEQYF	TGTGCCAGCAGCTTAAGCAGGGCTGAAGAGCAGTACTTC
few	TRBV10-3	TRBD2	TRBJ2-7	CAISGRGLAGASEQYF	TGTGCCATCAGCGGTAGAGGACTAGCGGGAGCCTCCGAGCAGTACTTC
.	TRBV12-3/TRBV12-4	.	TRBJ2-7	CASSWALSDEQYF	TGTGCCAGCAGCTGGGCCTTAAGCGACGAGCAGTACTTC